The rows below give T cell receptor beta chains drawn from one sample of a study of blood T cell repertoires in COVID-19. Clones were sequenced by immunoSEQ multiplex PCR, and TCRdb holds only the in-frame ones, with some missing. The table includes over 60,000 clones, more than 75% detected once. What was sequenced was peripheral blood. Receptors originate from a human donor in a cohort sampled during active COVID-19. Both conserved end residues are part of each CDR3. Each record gives: clone size, CDR3 length, D gene, J gene, V gene, CDR3 protein, CDR3 DNA. A D gene is named only where the DNA matches it firmly. Not all rows give a size; the values are once, few, many and, for expanded clones, a class.

once 14 TRBD2 TRBJ2-7 TRBV27 CASSLGLGPYEQYF TGTGCCAGCAGTTTGGGACTAGGGCCCTACGAGCAGTACTTC
few 15 TRBD2 TRBJ2-3 TRBV9 CASSVLAGAADTQYF TGTGCCAGCAGCGTACTAGCGGGAGCCGCAGATACGCAGTATTTT
. 16 . TRBJ2-7 TRBV5-1 CASSPVAPRTPYEQYF TGCGCCAGCAGCCCCGTTGCCCCACGTACTCCATACGAGCAGTACTTC
few 16 . TRBJ2-1 TRBV27 CASSSSGLSDDNEQFF TGTGCCAGCAGTTCCTCGGGACTTAGCGACGACAATGAGCAGTTCTTC
once 14 . TRBJ1-4 TRBV6-5 CASSYGPTNEKLFF TGTGCCAGCAGTTACGGGCCAACTAATGAAAAACTGTTTTTT
. 15 TRBD1 TRBJ2-7 TRBV19 CASSYPGQGKFEQYF TGTGCCAGTAGTTATCCGGGACAGGGGAAGTTCGAGCAGTACTTC
. 17 . TRBJ2-6 TRBV5-1 CASSLTGVPLGANVLTF TGCGCCAGCAGCTTGACGGGGGTCCCTCTTGGGGCCAACGTCCTGACTTTC
once 14 . TRBJ2-5 TRBV24-1 CATSDYRISETQYF TGTGCCACCAGTGATTACAGGATTTCGGAGACCCAGTACTTC
. 15 TRBD2 TRBJ2-1 TRBV3-1/TRBV3-2 CASRLSGVGSDEQFF TGTGCCAGCAGACTCAGCGGGGTCGGAAGCGATGAGCAGTTCTTC
once 13 . TRBJ1-1 TRBV19 CASSIGREAEAFF TGTGCCAGTAGTATAGGGCGGGAAGCTGAAGCTTTCTTT
. 14 . TRBJ1-4 TRBV7-6 CASSPLSGDEKLFF TGTGCCAGCAGCCCCCTGTCGGGTGATGAAAAACTGTTTTTT
once 15 TRBD2 TRBJ2-1 TRBV5-1 CASSLVQRERNEQFF TGCGCCAGCAGCTTGGTACAGCGGGAGCGGAATGAGCAGTTCTTC
. 13 . TRBJ1-2 TRBV24-1 CATSDPPRSGYTF TGTGCCACCAGTGATCCTCCTCGGTCCGGCTACACCTTC
few 14 . TRBJ1-4 TRBV28 CASTKSGTRLKLFF TGTGCCAGCACCAAATCGGGAACTCGGCTAAAACTGTTTTTT
. 13 . TRBJ2-7 TRBV5-1 CASSLSPSGEQYF TGCGCCAGCAGCCTTTCTCCCTCGGGTGAGCAGTACTTC
. 18 . TRBJ2-1 TRBV3-1/TRBV3-2 CASSRAFSAGPGINEQFF TGTGCCAGCAGTCGTGCCTTCTCCGCAGGACCGGGAATCAATGAGCAGTTCTTC
. 13 . TRBJ2-3 TRBV24-1 CATSSRGTDTQYF TGTGCCACCAGTAGCAGGGGCACAGATACGCAGTATTTT
. 17 . TRBJ2-7 TRBV5-1 CASSPSSGGGLGYEQYF TGCGCCAGCAGCCCCAGTTCGGGGGGCGGATTGGGCTACGAGCAGTACTTC
. 16 TRBD1 TRBJ2-2 TRBV14 CASSQDATGGIGELFF TGTGCCAGCAGCCAAGACGCGACAGGGGGCATCGGGGAGCTGTTTTTT
. 15 TRBD1 TRBJ1-2 TRBV19 CASSTGTGGARGYTF TGTGCCAGTAGTACCGGGACAGGGGGCGCGAGAGGCTACACCTTC
few 14 TRBD1 TRBJ1-6 TRBV3-1/TRBV3-2 CASSPRTGASPLHF TGTGCCAGCAGCCCCCGGACAGGGGCTTCACCCCTCCACTTT
. 18 TRBD1 TRBJ1-2 TRBV5-1 CASSLDGTGMRTGYGYTF TGCGCCAGCAGCTTGGATGGGACAGGGATGAGAACGGGCTATGGCTACACCTTC
. 13 . TRBJ2-3 TRBV11-2 CASSLESAATQYF TGTGCCAGCAGCTTAGAATCGGCGGCTACGCAGTATTTT
once 13 . TRBJ1-2 TRBV29-1 CSADAFGAYGYTF TGCAGCGCTGACGCTTTTGGGGCCTATGGCTACACCTTC
. 16 TRBD1 TRBJ2-7 TRBV6-1 CASSVTTGGSSYEQYF TGTGCCAGCAGTGTAACGACAGGGGGAAGCTCCTACGAGCAGTACTTC
once 14 . TRBJ1-2 TRBV6-5 CASSYSPQNYGYTF TGTGCCAGCAGTTACTCGCCCCAGAACTATGGCTACACCTTC
. 17 TRBD1 TRBJ2-1 TRBV7-9 CASSLDWTGSWNNEQFF TGTGCCAGCAGCTTAGATTGGACAGGGTCATGGAACAATGAGCAGTTCTTC
. 14 . TRBJ2-3 TRBV10-3 CAISVGPSTDTQYF TGTGCCATCAGTGTTGGCCCGAGCACAGATACGCAGTATTTT
. 13 TRBD1 TRBJ1-2 TRBV6-6 CASTRQGVGGYTF TGTGCCAGCACCCGTCAGGGGGTTGGTGGCTACACCTTC
. 17 TRBD1 TRBJ2-2 TRBV18 CASSRSTGGADTGELFF TGTGCCAGCTCACGATCGACAGGGGGCGCCGACACCGGGGAGCTGTTTTTT
few 16 . TRBJ1-2 TRBV6-5 CASSYRPGDGRDGYTF TGTGCCAGCAGTTACAGACCGGGGGACGGCCGGGATGGCTACACCTTC
. 14 . TRBJ1-1 TRBV21-1 CAGRTALMNTEAFF TGTGCCGGAAGGACAGCCCTCATGAACACTGAAGCTTTCTTT
. 14 . TRBJ1-3 TRBV2 CASSVGQGGNTIYF TGTGCCAGCAGTGTCGGGCAGGGAGGAAACACCATATATTTT
. 17 TRBD2 TRBJ2-5 TRBV4-1 CASSQAPQRGAGETQYF TGCGCCAGCAGCCAAGCTCCTCAGCGGGGTGCGGGAGAGACCCAGTACTTC
. 15 TRBD2 TRBJ2-1 TRBV19 CASSITSGSGRDQFF TGTGCCAGTAGCATCACTAGCGGGAGCGGGAGAGACCAGTTCTTC
. 13 TRBD1 TRBJ2-7 TRBV5-4 CASSLVNRGEQYF TGTGCCAGCAGCTTGGTTAACAGGGGCGAGCAGTACTTC
. 15 . TRBJ2-2 TRBV5-1 CASSPEQTNTGELFF TGCGCCAGCAGCCCCGAACAGACGAACACCGGGGAGCTGTTTTTT
. 13 . TRBJ2-3 TRBV12-3/TRBV12-4 CASGGLNTDTQYF TGTGCCAGCGGTGGACTAAACACAGATACGCAGTATTTT
. 22 TRBD2 TRBJ2-3 TRBV7-3 CASSCPTVNPIKTSGRADTQYF TGTGCCAGCAGCTGCCCCACGGTAAATCCGATAAAAACTAGCGGGAGAGCAGATACGCAGTATTTT
. 16 TRBD2 TRBJ2-5 TRBV5-1 CASSLRTSGRGETQYF TGCGCCAGCAGCTTGCGGACTAGCGGGAGGGGGGAGACCCAGTACTTC
. 13 . TRBJ2-5 TRBV6-5 CASSLQREETQYF TGTGCCAGCAGTCTCCAGCGGGAAGAGACCCAGTACTTC
. 13 . TRBJ1-2 TRBV19 CASNPPGFYGYTF TGTGCCAGTAATCCTCCGGGATTCTATGGCTACACCTTC
. 14 . TRBJ2-6 TRBV5-1 CASSLVPGANVLTF TGCGCCAGCAGCTTGGTTCCAGGAGCCAACGTCCTGACTTTC
. 16 . TRBJ2-1 TRBV5-1 CASSWGGTGGYDEQFF TGCGCCAGCAGCTGGGGAGGGACAGGAGGTTACGATGAGCAGTTCTTC
. 15 . TRBJ1-2 TRBV14 CASSQAGQGNYGYTF TGTGCCAGCAGCCAAGCTGGGCAGGGAAACTATGGCTACACCTTC
once 17 TRBD1 TRBJ2-1 TRBV7-6 CASSLGQGASPYNEQFF TGTGCCAGCAGCTTGGGACAGGGGGCGTCCCCCTACAATGAGCAGTTCTTC
once 16 TRBD1 TRBJ1-5 TRBV5-1 CASSPLPGTGDQPQHF TGCGCCAGCAGCCCGCTCCCGGGGACAGGGGATCAGCCCCAGCATTTT
. 18 TRBD2 TRBJ2-7 TRBV7-8 CASRESGTSGSNYYEQYF TGTGCCAGCAGAGAATCCGGGACTAGCGGGAGCAACTACTACGAGCAGTACTTC
. 13 . TRBJ2-1 TRBV2 CASLLTQGGEQFF TGTGCCAGCCTACTTACCCAGGGCGGTGAGCAGTTCTTC
. 17 . TRBJ2-5 TRBV5-8 CASSLVGGRGSQETQYF TGTGCCAGCAGCCTAGTTGGAGGGAGAGGGTCCCAAGAGACCCAGTACTTC
. 15 . TRBJ1-2 TRBV4-1 CASSQEDSRGIGYTF TGCGCCAGCAGCCAAGAGGACAGCCGAGGGATTGGCTACACCTTC